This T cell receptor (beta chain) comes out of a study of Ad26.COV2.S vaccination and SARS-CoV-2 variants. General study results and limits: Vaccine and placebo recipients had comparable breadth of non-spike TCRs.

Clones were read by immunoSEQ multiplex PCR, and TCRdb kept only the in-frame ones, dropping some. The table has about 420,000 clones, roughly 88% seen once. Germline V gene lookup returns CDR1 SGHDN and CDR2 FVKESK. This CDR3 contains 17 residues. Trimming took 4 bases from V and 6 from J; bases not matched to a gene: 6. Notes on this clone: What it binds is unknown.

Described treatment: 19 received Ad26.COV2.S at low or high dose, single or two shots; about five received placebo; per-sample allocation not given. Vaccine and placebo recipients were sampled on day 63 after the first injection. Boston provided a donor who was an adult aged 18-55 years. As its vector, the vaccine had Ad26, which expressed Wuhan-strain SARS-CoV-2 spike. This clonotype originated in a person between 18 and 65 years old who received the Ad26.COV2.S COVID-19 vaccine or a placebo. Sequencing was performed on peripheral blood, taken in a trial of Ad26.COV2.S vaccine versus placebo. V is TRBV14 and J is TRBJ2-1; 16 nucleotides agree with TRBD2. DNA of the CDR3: TGTGCCAGCAGCCTGGGACTAGCGGGGGGGCCGGGCAATGAGCAGTTCTTC. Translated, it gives CASSLGLAGGPGNEQFF.